These 2 T cell receptor beta chains originate from one sample sequenced in a study of blood T cell repertoires in COVID-19 (TCRdb year 2020). The method behind the library was the immunoSEQ multiplex PCR assay. TCRdb provides this immuneACCESS table in a form limited to in-frame rearrangements. Some clones are lacking; in checked studies, under half of them reflect an unresolved V gene, and why the rest are absent is not known. Recorded for this sample are about 180,000 clones; 65% to 85% of them occurred a single time. The ten largest clones add up to about 7% of the sample. Sequenced input: peripheral blood. The receptors shown here come from a middle-aged woman with COVID-19, enrolled during active disease.

The J gene is TRBJ1-1, the V gene TRBV4-2; no clear D gene. The V end lost 0 bases, the J end lost 5 bases, and 10 bases lay between the germline ends. The CDR3 runs to 14 residues. Per germline, CDR1 LGHNA and CDR2 YNFKEQ. CDR3 region: CASSQEREQTEAFF. Here the CDR3 DNA reads TGTGCCAGCAGCCAAGAACGGGAACAGACTGAAGCTTTCTTT.

This clone was seen a few times. This chain uses TRBV7-8 with TRBJ1-2; 9 nucleotides agree with TRBD1. Germline CDR1 SGHVS, CDR2 FQNEAQ. The CDR3 sequence is 13 residues long. The junction had 4 bases not matched to a gene; V was cut back by 5 bases and J by 6 bases. DNA of the CDR3: TGTGCCAGCAGCAGGCGGACAGGGGATGGCTACACCTTC. It specifies CASSRRTGDGYTF.